This TCR beta chain was documented in a study of T cell changes during pregnancy in multiple sclerosis. Generated by immunoSEQ multiplex PCR, the TCRdb table keeps only in-frame clones and is missing some. The repertoire includes tens of thousands of clones, nearly 90% of them detected once, and roughly 0.48% sits in the top ten. The sample consisted of CD4+ T cells from peripheral blood mononuclear cells, taken in the first trimester of pregnancy. The receptor was isolated from a female donor with multiple sclerosis, enrolled in a pregnancy study.

The CDR3 bases are TGTGCCAGCAGTGAGCACGGTGACAAAGCTTTCTTT. Translated, it gives CASSEHGDKAFF. The chain is built from TRBV2 and TRBJ1-1; D not certain. The CDR3 has 12 amino acids. V shed 3 bases and J shed 9 bases, with 11 bases lying between them. CDR1 and CDR2 from the germline V gene are SNHLY and FYNNEI.